This TCR beta chain came from a study of T cells in Graves' hyperthyroidism and ophthalmopathy. Study conclusions and caveats: Ophthalmopathy prediction by the model preceded onset by a median roughly 6 months.

The patients, who ranged from 18 to 65 in age, presented with newly diagnosed hyperthyroidism lasting under 2 months. Clinical symptoms, serum thyroxine and TRAb, thyroid ultrasound and orbital computed tomography together formed the diagnostic basis. The source of the PBMCs was 8.5 to 10 ml of fresh peripheral blood. Points on this clonotype: Its antigen remains unknown. This may stem from a read error, because a much larger clone lies one nucleotide away.

Amplified TCR beta CDR3 regions came from RNA transcripts. Initially, a first-round RT-PCR of the TCR CDR3 employed the HTBI primer set. TCRdb itself ran the multiplex PCR reads through MiXCR, one entry per CDR3 protein. This sample has about 520,000 distinct CDR3 sequences, with around 20% found just once. The CDR3 has 16 residues. CDR1 and CDR2 (germline): SNHLY, FYNNEI. The chain recombines TRBV2 with TRBJ2-2; 8 bases align to TRBD2. Source material: blood. The receptor was derived from a young man with Graves' hyperthyroidism. The CDR3 reads CASSESGGSNTGELCF. Here the CDR3 DNA reads TGTGCCAGCAGTGAAAGCGGGGGCTCGAACACCGGGGAGCTGTGTTTT.